This TCR beta chain was obtained from a study of immune characterization of retroperitoneal liposarcoma. V lost 2 bases to trimming and J lost 13 bases; unmatched junction nucleotides: 11. Germline V gives CDR1 MNHNY, CDR2 SVGAGI (reference sequence). The CDR3 has 14 amino acids. TCRdb analysed the PCR reads with MiXCR anew, one entry per CDR3 protein. The sample gives around 4,600 distinct CDR3 sequences, around 32% of which show up once; approximately 30% is in the top ten. The TCR sequence derives from a female donor with retroperitoneal liposarcoma. The rearrangement links TRBV6-6 to TRBJ2-1; TRBD2 aligns across 7 bases. The sample was tumor tissue. In DNA, the CDR3 is TGTGCCAGCAGTTACCACGACGGGCGGGAGACCCAGTTCTTC. This sequence encodes CASSYHDGRETQFF.